These 20 T cell receptor beta chains share one sample of origin, sequenced in a study of shared clonotypes between healthy human individuals. Profiling relied on immunoSEQ multiplex PCR, and the TCRdb table lists in-frame clones only, not all of them. The sample has a few million clones; approximately 95% are singletons. Input material: naive CD4+ T cells from PBMCs. Documented subset: CD45RA+ positively selected. These TCRs come from a man between 18 and 29 years old in good health. Some clones in this sample may be carry-over from other donors' samples.

This clone was counted only a few times. This chain joins TRBV4-3 and TRBJ2-2; a weak D match, TRBD1 (6 bases). V was clipped by 0 bases and J by 2 bases, with 10 bases between them. The CDR3 contains 16 residues. Germline-derived CDR1 and CDR2 are LGHNA and YSLEER. The CDR3 DNA sequence: TGCGCCAGCAGCCAAGAGGGACACGTAAACACCGGGGAGCTGTTTTTT. It yields the protein CASSQEGHVNTGELFF.

This clone was seen once. The chain is built from TRBV25-1 and TRBJ1-2, with TRBD1 identical over 7 bases. The CDR3 sequence is 16 residues long. CDR1 is MGHDK and CDR2 is SYGVNS in the germline V gene. V shed 10 bases and J 3 bases; nucleotides not matched to a gene: 17. CDR3 residues: CATSRDSTKGDYGYTF. CDR3 sequence (DNA): TGTGCCACCTCTCGGGACAGTACGAAGGGGGACTATGGCTACACCTTC.

This chain uses TRBV19 with TRBJ1-5; D perhaps matches TRBD1 (6 bases). V shed 7 bases and J shed 7 bases, with 20 bases lying between them. The CDR3 covers 15 residues. Germline V gene data show CDR1 as LNHDA and CDR2 as SQIVND (reference sequence). CDR3 loop: CASTRAQGGWQPQHF. The CDR3 DNA reads TGTGCCAGTACAAGGGCACAGGGAGGTTGGCAGCCCCAGCATTTT. Full variable domain (missing parts from reference TRBV19 and TRBJ1-5): DGGITQSPKYLFRKEGQNVTLSCEQNLNHDAMYWYRQDPGQGLRLIYYSQIVNDFQKGDIAEGYSVSREKKESFPLTVTSAQKNPTAFYLCASTRAQGGWQPQHFGDGTRLSIL.

The V gene is TRBV7-9, the J gene TRBJ1-1; D is undetermined. Germline loops: CDR1 SEHNR, CDR2 FQNEAQ (reference sequence). V was cut by 2 bases and J by 0 bases, with 10 bases left in between. The length of the CDR3 is 15 residues. This CDR3 reads CASSLLSELNTEAFF. CDR3 bases: TGTGCCAGCAGCTTATTGTCTGAGCTGAACACTGAAGCTTTCTTT. The variable domain in full, completed from reference TRBV7-9 and TRBJ1-1, reads DTGVSQNPRHKITKRGQNVTFRCDPISEHNRLYWYRQTLGQGPEFLTYFQNEAQLEKSRLLSDRFSAERPKGSFSTLEIQRTEQGDSAMYLCASSLLSELNTEAFFGQGTRLTVV.

This clone appeared once. The CDR3 sequence: CASSLTGTNTGELFF. The DNA of the CDR3 is TGTGCCAGCAGCTTAACAGGGACCAACACCGGGGAGCTGTTTTTT. The chain recombines TRBV7-2 with TRBJ2-2, with a possible D match to TRBD1 (6 bases). The CDR3 contains 15 residues. Trimming removed 2 bases from V and 2 bases from J, with 9 bases in between. Germline CDR1 is SGHTA and CDR2 is FQGNSA.

The V call is TRBV28, the J call TRBJ1-3, with 7 positions matching TRBD1. The germline V gene has CDR1 MDHEN and CDR2 SYDVKM. The junction had 7 bases not matched to a gene; V was cut back by 6 bases and J by 2 bases. The CDR3 is made up of 15 amino acids. The CDR3 sequence is CASRDDRVPGNTIYF. As DNA, the CDR3 is TGTGCCAGCAGGGATGACAGGGTCCCTGGAAACACCATATATTTT.

This clone showed up just once. V is TRBV11-1 and J is TRBJ2-3; tentative D call: TRBD2 (5 bases). Germline-derived CDR1 and CDR2 are SGHAT and FQDESV (reference sequence). The CDR3 loop spans 16 amino acids. V lost 5 bases to trimming and J lost 0 bases, with 15 bases between them. The CDR3 DNA reads as TGTGCCAGCAGCCTGACCCGCGGGCAAAGCACAGATACGCAGTATTTT. Translation: CASSLTRGQSTDTQYF.

The V gene is TRBV5-4, the J gene TRBJ2-3; D perhaps matches TRBD1 (7 bases). The V gene's germline CDR1 is SGHNT and CDR2 YYREEE (reference sequence). The V end lost 3 bases, the J end lost 7 bases, and 24 bases lay between the germline ends. The CDR3 has 17 amino acids. CDR3 region: CASSWDSLASDRYTQYF. In nucleotides, the CDR3 is TGTGCCAGCAGCTGGGACAGTCTAGCGAGCGACCGTTATACGCAGTATTTT. The full variable domain, with the rest looked up from reference TRBV5-4 and TRBJ2-3, is ETGVTQSPTHLIKTRGQQVTLRCSSQSGHNTVSWYQQALGQGPQFIFQYYREEENGRGNFPPRFSGLQFPNYSSELNVNALELDDSALYLCASSWDSLASDRYTQYFGPGTRLTVL.

This clone was seen a single time. The chain combines TRBV28 with TRBJ2-1; TRBD1 aligns across 9 bases. Germline-derived CDR1 and CDR2 are MDHEN and SYDVKM. Trimming cost V 8 bases and J 6 bases; bases outside gene matches: 11. CDR3 size: 15 residues. CDR3 residues: CASRQPGQGANEQFF. CDR3 sequence (DNA): TGTGCCAGCCGACAGCCGGGACAGGGCGCCAATGAGCAGTTCTTC.

The sample holds one count of this clone. The chain links TRBV5-4 to TRBJ2-7; TRBD1 aligns across 9 bases. Germline values: CDR1 SGHNT, CDR2 YYREEE (reference sequence). The CDR3 consists of 14 residues. V lost 4 bases, J lost 3 bases, and 5 bases stayed unmatched. The CDR3 sequence: CASSGTGGDYEQYF. CDR3 in DNA: TGTGCCAGCAGCGGAACAGGGGGCGACTACGAGCAGTACTTC.

V is TRBV9 and J is TRBJ2-3; D is uncertain. Trimming removed 4 bases at V and 1 base at J, with 10 bases between. The germline V gene has CDR1 SGDLS and CDR2 YYNGEE. The CDR3 is made up of 14 amino acids. For the CDR3, the DNA is TGTGCCAGCAGCCGCCCCCCTCGCACAGATACGCAGTATTTT. It encodes CASSRPPRTDTQYF.

The chain is built from TRBV29-1 and TRBJ2-7; 8 bases map to TRBD1. The CDR3 loop spans 17 amino acids. Germline trimming cut 1 base from V and 4 bases from J; bases unmatched to any gene: 15. Looked up from germline, CDR1 is SQVTM and CDR2 is ANQGSEA. The CDR3 loop is CSVEVPWRGRGLYEQYF. The CDR3 DNA sequence: TGCAGCGTTGAAGTACCTTGGAGGGGCAGGGGGCTTTACGAGCAGTACTTC.

V is TRBV25-1 and J is TRBJ2-5; D is perhaps TRBD2 (5 bases). The CDR3 consists of 16 residues. Trimming removed 4 bases at V and 2 bases at J, with 17 bases between. Germline V lookup: CDR1 MGHDK, CDR2 SYGVNS. CDR3 sequence (DNA): TGTGCCAGCAGTGCCGGACTGGGCCGATCACAAGAGACCCAGTACTTC. It yields the protein CASSAGLGRSQETQYF.

The rearrangement uses TRBV11-2 and TRBJ2-4; a weak D match, TRBD2 (5 bases). V was cut by 0 bases and J by 4 bases, with 16 bases left in between. CDR3 length equals 17 residues. Germline V lookup: CDR1 SGHAT, CDR2 FQNNGV. The CDR3, as DNA: TGTGCCAGCAGCTTAGAGTCATTGGGCCGGGGAAAAAACATTCAGTACTTC. Residues: CASSLESLGRGKNIQYF.

The chain is built from TRBV18 and TRBJ2-7, with TRBD1 matching 7 bases. The ends lost 3 bases at V and 4 bases at J; junction bases unmatched: 6. Looked up from germline, CDR1 is KGHSH and CDR2 is LQKENI. The CDR3 sequence is 14 residues long. The CDR3 nucleotides read TGTGCCAGCTCACCCACGGGACAGCTTTACGAGCAGTACTTC. Amino acid sequence: CASSPTGQLYEQYF.

The chain couples TRBV2 to TRBJ2-5; 9 nucleotides agree with TRBD2. Germline V gene sequence: CDR1 SNHLY, CDR2 FYNNEI. J lost 2 bases, V lost 10 bases, and 11 bases had no gene match. The CDR3 is made up of 15 amino acids. The CDR3 region is CAKNRASGEQETQYF. CDR3 DNA: TGTGCCAAAAACCGGGCTAGCGGGGAACAAGAGACCCAGTACTTC.

This sequence joins TRBV11-3 and TRBJ2-2; no clear D gene. Trimming removed 5 bases from V and 4 bases from J, with 8 bases in between. Germline V gives CDR1 SGHNT, CDR2 YENEEA. The length of the CDR3 is 13 residues. The CDR3 sequence is CASSPAGTGELFF. DNA for the CDR3: TGTGCCAGCAGCCCGGCAGGCACCGGGGAGCTGTTTTTT.

The chain is built from TRBV6-4 and TRBJ2-7, with TRBD2 matching 7 bases. The CDR3 length is 12 residues. The junction had 4 bases not matched to a gene; V was cut back by 4 bases and J by 7 bases. Germline V gives CDR1 MRHNA, CDR2 SNTAGT. CDR3 in DNA: TGTGCCAGCAGTGTCGCGCGGGGGGAGCAGTACTTC. Translating gives CASSVARGEQYF.

This clone was seen just once. The J gene is TRBJ1-1, the V gene TRBV11-2; D is uncertain. Germline assignment: CDR1 SGHAT and CDR2 FQNNGV. V was pared by 2 bases and J by 11 bases, with 12 bases between. This CDR3 is 12 amino acids long. The CDR3 spells CASSLPRLGAFF. The CDR3 nucleotides read TGTGCCAGCAGCTTACCACGATTGGGGGCTTTCTTT. Supplemented by reference TRBV11-2 and TRBJ1-1, the full variable domain reads EAGVAQSPRYKIIEKRQSVAFWCNPISGHATLYWYQQILGQGPKLLIQFQNNGVVDDSQLPKDRFSAERLKGVDSTLKIQPAKLEDSAVYLCASSLPRLGAFFGQGTRLTVV.

This sequence joins TRBV9 and TRBJ2-7; TRBD1 is a possible D gene (6 bases). Germline lookup yields CDR1 SGDLS and CDR2 YYNGEE. V was cut by 2 bases and J by 7 bases, with 22 bases left in between. The CDR3 spans 16 residues. CDR3 protein: CASSVRTSGAGGEQYF. In nucleotides, the CDR3 is TGTGCCAGCAGCGTCCGGACCTCAGGGGCAGGCGGTGAGCAGTACTTC.